A single sample gave rise to the 16 T cell receptor beta chains below, sequenced in a study of spatial heterogeneity in lung cancer. TCRdb used MiXCR to reprocess the 5' RACE reads, holding one entry per CDR3 protein. The sample comprises 85,000 to 100,000 distinct CDR3 sequences, less than 20% of which are singletons, and about a fifth rests with the top ten. Time point indicated: blood at routine non-recurrence follow-up after resection. The sequenced sample was PBMCs, obtained at follow-up. The receptors come from a male donor with early-stage non-small cell lung cancer.

The sample holds a few counts of this clonotype. This chain links TRBV10-3 with TRBJ1-2, with TRBD1 matching 7 bases. V gave up 8 bases and J gave up 6 bases; unmatched junction bases: 6. The CDR3 consists of 12 residues. Germline V CDR1 and CDR2: ENHRY, SYGVKD. CDR3 residues: CAIQGGGNGYTF. In nucleotides, the CDR3 is TGTGCCATCCAAGGGGGCGGCAATGGCTACACCTTC.

This clonotype occurred a few times. The gene calls are TRBV11-3 and TRBJ2-5, with D perhaps assigned TRBD1 or TRBD2 (5 bases each). Trimming took 6 bases from V and 5 from J, leaving 13 bases between them. The length of the CDR3 is 13 residues. Germline V gene lookup returns CDR1 SGHNT and CDR2 YENEEA. The CDR3 nucleotides are TGTGCCAGCAGTACCGGGGACGGGGAGACCCAGTACTTC. As protein: CASSTGDGETQYF.

In regard to this clonotype: A much larger clone differs from this one at a single base, so this may be a read error. The rearrangement joins TRBV5-1 to TRBJ2-7; no firm D call. V dropped 0 bases and J dropped 3 bases, with 7 bases sitting between them. This CDR3 region has 13 residues. Per germline, CDR1 SGHRS and CDR2 YFSETQ. The CDR3 loop reads CASSLDRIYEQYF. The CDR3 nucleotides are TGCGCCAGCAGCTTGGACAGAATCTACGAGCAGTACTTC.

CDR3 bases: TGTGCCAGCAGCCCACGCTGGGATACCTACGAGCAGTACGTC. Translating gives CASSPRWDTYEQYV. The chain uses TRBV5-6 and TRBJ2-7; D gene ambiguous. In germline, CDR1 is SGHDT, CDR2 YYEEEE. The CDR3 extends over 14 amino acids. Trimming left V 4 bases short and J 2 bases short, with 13 bases between.

This clonotype appeared a few times. The chain employs TRBV2 and TRBJ1-1; D gene unclear. Per the germline V gene, CDR1 is SNHLY and CDR2 is FYNNEI. Trimming stripped 6 bases from V and 2 bases from J, with 10 bases between. CDR3 length equals 13 residues. CDR3 sequence reads: CASRPIGNTEAFF. CDR3 coding DNA: TGTGCCAGCAGGCCCATCGGTAACACTGAAGCTTTCTTT.

The rearrangement joins TRBV6-5 to TRBJ1-4; a weak D match, TRBD1 (5 bases). The germline gives CDR1 MNHEY, CDR2 SVGAGI. The V end lost 2 bases, the J end lost 7 bases, and 14 bases lay between the germline ends. This CDR3 region has 15 residues. CDR3 amino acids: CASSYAGAGGEKLFF. The CDR3 nucleotides read TGTGCCAGCAGTTACGCTGGAGCGGGGGGTGAAAAACTGTTTTTT.

As DNA, the CDR3 is TGTGCCAGCAAAAAGGCGGCGAGCGCAGATACGCAGTATTTT. Protein: CASKKAASADTQYF. The gene calls are TRBV12-3 or TRBV12-4 and TRBJ2-3; the D is unclear. Trimming removed 7 bases at V and 4 bases at J, with 15 bases between. This CDR3 has 14 amino acids.

This clonotype has just a few counts. The chain joins TRBV18 to TRBJ1-4, with D perhaps matching TRBD1 (5 bases). The CDR3 is 16 amino acids. Germline CDR1 reads KGHSH; CDR2 reads LQKENI. V shed 3 bases and J shed 6 bases, with 17 bases lying between them. CDR3 amino acids: CASSPVLGAQDEKLFF. The CDR3 DNA reads TGTGCCAGCTCACCGGTGCTCGGGGCGCAGGATGAAAAACTGTTTTTT. The full variable domain, in which reference TRBV18 and TRBJ1-4 provide the parts outside the CDR3, is NAGVMQNPRHLVRRRGQEARLRCSPMKGHSHVYWYRQLPEEGLKFMVYLQKENIIDESGMPKERFSAEFPKEGPSILRIQQVVRGDSAAYFCASSPVLGAQDEKLFFGSGTQLSVL.

Many counts were recorded for this clonotype. V and J are TRBV5-1 and TRBJ2-7; D not resolved. The CDR3 has 13 amino acids. Trimming pared 1 base from V and 3 bases from J, leaving 8 bases between. CDR1 is SGHRS, CDR2 YFSETQ, per germline. This CDR3 is CASSLFADYEQYF. CDR3 in DNA: TGCGCCAGCAGCTTGTTTGCGGACTACGAGCAGTACTTC.

The table lists this clonotype with a few counts. J is TRBJ2-1 and V is TRBV7-9; D gene ambiguous. With 6 bases removed from V and 7 bases from J, the gap between germline ends came to 16 bases. CDR1 SEHNR and CDR2 FQNEAQ come from the germline V gene (reference sequence). CDR3 size: 14 residues. The CDR3 DNA is TGTGCCAGCAGACCGCCAGGATTCGAGAATGAGCAGTTCTTC. Translation: CASRPPGFENEQFF.

The gene calls are TRBV24-1 and TRBJ1-6; 9 positions agree with TRBD1. Germline CDR1 KGHDR, CDR2 SFDVKD. CDR3 size: 15 residues. V gave up 7 bases and J gave up 10 bases; unmatched junction bases: 10. Here the CDR3 reads CATRLQGADGSPLHF. The CDR3 nucleotides read TGTGCCACCAGACTACAGGGGGCAGACGGGTCACCCCTCCACTTT.

The V and J genes are TRBV9 and TRBJ1-3, with D tentatively TRBD1 (6 bases). This CDR3 is built from 14 residues. V lost 3 bases and J 2 bases, leaving 9 bases between the germline ends. Germline lookup yields CDR1 SGDLS and CDR2 YYNGEE. As DNA, the CDR3 is TGTGCCAGCAGCGCACAGGGAGCTGGAAACACCATATATTTT. Protein sequence: CASSAQGAGNTIYF. Full variable domain (rest looked up from reference TRBV9 and TRBJ1-3): DSGVTQTPKHLITATGQRVTLRCSPRSGDLSVYWYQQSLDQGLQFLIQYYNGEERAKGNILERFSAQQFPDLHSELNLSSLELGDSALYFCASSAQGAGNTIYFGEGSWLTVV.

The chain couples TRBV2 to TRBJ1-5; D is unclear. V was pared by 4 bases and J by 6 bases, with 10 bases between. Germline CDR1 reads SNHLY; CDR2 reads FYNNEI. CDR3 length equals 13 residues. The CDR3 sequence is CASSGMGAQPQHF. CDR3 coding DNA: TGTGCCAGCAGTGGGATGGGAGCTCAGCCCCAGCATTTT. Together with reference TRBV2 and TRBJ1-5, the CDR3 gives the full variable domain: EPEVTQTPSHQVTQMGQEVILRCVPISNHLYFYWYRQILGQKVEFLVSFYNNEISEKSEIFDDQFSVERPDGSNFTLKIRSTKLEDSAMYFCASSGMGAQPQHFGDGTRLSIL.

This clonotype came up a few times. The J gene is TRBJ1-1, the V gene TRBV2; TRBD1 matches 8 bases. With 6 bases clipped from V and 1 base from J, the junction kept 1 base outside the gene matches. The CDR3 consists of 13 residues. Per the germline V gene, CDR1 is SNHLY and CDR2 is FYNNEI. The CDR3 loop reads CASRDRENTEAFF. CDR3 sequence (DNA): TGTGCCAGCAGGGACAGGGAGAACACTGAAGCTTTCTTT.

This clonotype was counted a few times. V gene TRBV7-9 combines with J gene TRBJ2-2; D is uncertain. The CDR3 spans 13 residues. In germline, CDR1 is SEHNR, CDR2 FQNEAQ (reference sequence). V was pared by 2 bases and J by 4 bases, with 5 bases between. This chain's CDR3 is CASSLTVTGELFF. In DNA form, the CDR3 reads TGTGCCAGCAGCTTAACGGTCACCGGGGAGCTGTTTTTT. The full variable domain, rest sourced from reference TRBV7-9 and TRBJ2-2, is DTGVSQNPRHKITKRGQNVTFRCDPISEHNRLYWYRQTLGQGPEFLTYFQNEAQLEKSRLLSDRFSAERPKGSFSTLEIQRTEQGDSAMYLCASSLTVTGELFFGEGSRLTVL.

The V gene is TRBV15, the J gene TRBJ2-5; D is possibly TRBD1 or TRBD2 (5 bases each). There are 13 residues in the CDR3. The V gene's germline CDR1 is LNHNV and CDR2 YYDKDF (reference sequence). The V end lost 3 bases, the J end lost 5 bases, and 10 bases lay between the germline ends. DNA of the CDR3: TGTGCCACCAGCAGGGGGGATGGGGAGACCCAGTACTTC. It translates to CATSRGDGETQYF.